A selection of T cell receptor beta chains follows, all from one sample in a study of cytomegalovirus exposure and HLA in healthy donors. Assay used: immunoSEQ multiplex PCR; TCRdb lists only in-frame clones, some missing. The table has about 150,000 clones, 75% to 80% seen once. Sequencing used PBMCs. The receptors were sampled from a male donor in good health and CMV-seronegative. Each CDR3 is given with its conserved first and last residue. D genes are given only for firm matches. The size entry is marked missing in some rows and otherwise reads once, few, many or a size class.

V gene,clone size,J gene,D gene,CDR3 protein,CDR3 DNA
TRBV9,NA,TRBJ2-7,NA,CASSPQGSSYEQYF,TGTGCCAGCAGCCCCCAGGGGAGCTCCTACGAGCAGTACTTC
TRBV7-9,NA,TRBJ2-5,NA,CASSLRAGAENQETQYF,TGTGCCAGCAGCTTACGGGCAGGGGCGGAGAACCAAGAGACCCAGTACTTC
TRBV5-1,NA,TRBJ1-2,NA,CASRTDNYGYTF,TGCGCCAGCAGGACAGACAACTATGGCTACACCTTC
TRBV19,NA,TRBJ1-2,NA,CASSIDRTQFNYGYTF,TGTGCCAGTAGTATAGATCGAACACAGTTTAACTATGGCTACACCTTC
TRBV6-7,NA,TRBJ2-7,NA,CASSTELLATDTYEQYF,TGTGCCAGCAGTACCGAACTCCTAGCGACAGACACTTACGAGCAGTACTTC
TRBV14,NA,TRBJ1-2,TRBD1,CASSRTRQGYGYTF,TGTGCCAGCAGCCGGACCCGACAGGGCTATGGCTACACCTTC
TRBV4-3,NA,TRBJ2-7,TRBD2,CASSRREGDSAYEQYF,TGCGCCAGCAGCCGACGGGAGGGGGACTCAGCCTACGAGCAGTACTTC
TRBV10-3,NA,TRBJ1-2,TRBD1,CAISADRAKDKLNYGYTF,TGTGCCATCAGTGCCGACAGGGCCAAGGATAAACTAAACTATGGCTACACCTTC
TRBV2,NA,TRBJ1-5,TRBD1,CASSGPGQVNQPQHF,TGTGCCAGCAGTGGGCCCGGACAGGTCAATCAGCCCCAGCATTTT
TRBV7-9,NA,TRBJ1-1,TRBD1,CASSPYRGRVTEAFF,TGTGCCAGCAGCCCTTACAGGGGGCGCGTCACTGAAGCTTTCTTT
TRBV7-2,NA,TRBJ2-5,TRBD2,CASSFSSGGKGETQYF,TGTGCCAGCAGCTTTTCTAGCGGGGGCAAAGGAGAGACCCAGTACTTC
TRBV6-5,NA,TRBJ2-7,TRBD2,CASTSTSGAYEQYF,TGTGCCAGCACCTCGACTAGCGGAGCCTACGAGCAGTACTTC
TRBV18,NA,TRBJ2-7,TRBD2,CASSPRGSSYEQYF,TGTGCCAGCTCACCACGCGGGAGCTCCTACGAGCAGTACTTC
TRBV5-1,NA,TRBJ2-7,TRBD1,CASSERPGQSSYEQYF,TGCGCCAGCAGCGAAAGACCGGGACAGAGCTCCTACGAGCAGTACTTC
TRBV30,NA,TRBJ2-7,TRBD1,CAWSSGTGYYEQYF,TGTGCCTGGAGTTCCGGGACAGGGTACTACGAGCAGTACTTC
TRBV21-1,once,TRBJ1-2,NA,CASREDNDYTF,TGTGCCAGCAGAGAGGACAATGACTACACCTTC
TRBV7-8,NA,TRBJ2-1,NA,CASSNRAGPPHNEQFF,TGTGCCAGCAGCAATAGGGCGGGGCCCCCCCACAATGAGCAGTTCTTC
TRBV7-2,NA,TRBJ2-1,TRBD1,CASSSTGNEQFF,TGTGCCAGCAGCTCGACAGGGAATGAGCAGTTCTTC
TRBV5-1,few,TRBJ2-1,TRBD1,CASSLGWTGSNEQFF,TGCGCCAGCAGCTTGGGTTGGACAGGGTCTAATGAGCAGTTCTTC
TRBV7-3,NA,TRBJ1-1,NA,CASSLMRYTEAFF,TGTGCCAGCAGCTTAATGAGGTACACTGAAGCTTTCTTT
TRBV7-3,few,TRBJ1-1,NA,CASSLTLNTEAFF,TGTGCCAGCAGCTTAACCTTGAACACTGAAGCTTTCTTT
TRBV28,NA,TRBJ1-4,NA,CASGTGTTSLNEKLFF,TGTGCCAGCGGGACCGGGACAACAAGTCTTAATGAAAAACTGTTTTTT
TRBV10-2,NA,TRBJ1-1,NA,CASSEFIQGPTEAFF,TGCGCCAGCAGTGAGTTCATACAGGGTCCCACTGAAGCTTTCTTT
TRBV12-5,NA,TRBJ2-1,TRBD2,CASGLVGSSGSNEQFF,TGTGCTAGTGGTTTGGTAGGTTCTAGCGGGAGCAATGAGCAGTTCTTC